This T cell receptor (beta chain) came from a study of graft-versus-host responses after intestinal transplantation. At the level of the study: The transplants performed in recipients were multivisceral, liver-intestinal, or isolated intestinal. The whole recipient group had anti-thymocyte globulin induction followed by tacrolimus and steroids for about three years.

Germline values: CDR1 MGHRA, CDR2 YSYEKL. This CDR3 spans 15 amino acids. V was cut by 0 bases and J by 2 bases, with 11 bases left in between. Study-wide points: Recipient-marrow GvH clones were detected, some having first appeared in ileum or blood. Circulating GvH clones peaking coincided with falling HvG clones soon after transplant.

Comments on this clone: Its target is not known.

Clones were read by immunoSEQ multiplex PCR, and TCRdb kept only the in-frame ones, dropping some. The data contain tens of thousands of clones, more than 80% of them singletons. This chain joins TRBV4-1 and TRBJ2-7, with a tentative D call TRBD1 (5 bases). This sequence was found in a human donor who received an intestinal transplant. The sequencing used unstimulated CD8+ T cells sorted from spleen or lymph node cells, collected before intestinal transplant. CDR3 sequence (DNA): TGCGCCAGCAGCCAAGAACCAGGGCCTGCCTACGAGCAGTACTTC. This translates into CASSQEPGPAYEQYF.